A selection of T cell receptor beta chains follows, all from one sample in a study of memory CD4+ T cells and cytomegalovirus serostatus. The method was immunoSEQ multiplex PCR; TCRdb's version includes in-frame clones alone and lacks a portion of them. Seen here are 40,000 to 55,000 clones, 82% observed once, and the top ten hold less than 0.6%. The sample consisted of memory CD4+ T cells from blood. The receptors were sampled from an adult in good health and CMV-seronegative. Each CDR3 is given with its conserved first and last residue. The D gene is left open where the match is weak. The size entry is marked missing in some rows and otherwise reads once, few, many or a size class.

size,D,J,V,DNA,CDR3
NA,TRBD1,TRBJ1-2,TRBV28,TGTGCCAGCAGCGTAATACGGACAGGGGGAAGCTATGGCTACACCTTC,CASSVIRTGGSYGYTF
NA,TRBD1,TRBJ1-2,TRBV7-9,TGTGCCAGCAGCCCGGGGACAGGGTATTACAGGGGTGGCTACACCTTC,CASSPGTGYYRGGYTF
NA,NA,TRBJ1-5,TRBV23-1,TGCGCCAGCAGTCAATCTGTAGGGAACAAGGGACCCCAGCATTTT,CASSQSVGNKGPQHF
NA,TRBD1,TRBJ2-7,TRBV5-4,TGTGCCAGCAGCCCCGGGACAGCCAGCTCCTACGAGCAGTACTTC,CASSPGTASSYEQYF
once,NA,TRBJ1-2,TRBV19,TGTGCCAGTAGTCGGAACACCGGGGACTATGGCTACACCTTC,CASSRNTGDYGYTF
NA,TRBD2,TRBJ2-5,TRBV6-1,TGTGCCAGCAGTGTAAGATTGGGTGGAGGAGCGGGGCTTAGGGAGACCCAGTACTTC,CASSVRLGGGAGLRETQYF
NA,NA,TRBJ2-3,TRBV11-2,TGTGCCAGCAGTTCCACAGATACGCAGTATTTT,CASSSTDTQYF
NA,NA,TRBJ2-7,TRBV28,TGTGCCAGCAGCACAAAACCGGGACACTACCTTAGAGAAGGTGAGCAGTACTTC,CASSTKPGHYLREGEQYF
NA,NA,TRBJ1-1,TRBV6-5,TGTGCCAGCAGTTCCCTAGGGGGTGCGACTGAAGCTTTCTTT,CASSSLGGATEAFF
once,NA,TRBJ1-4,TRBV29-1,TGCAGCGTTGCGGACGGACGGGAAAAACTGTTTTTT,CSVADGREKLFF
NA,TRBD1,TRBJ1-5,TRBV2,TGTGCCAGCAAAGGGACAGTCAATCAGCCCCAGCATTTT,CASKGTVNQPQHF
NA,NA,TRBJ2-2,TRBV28,TGTGCCAGCAGTTTATCTTCGGGACCGATTAACACCGGGGAGCTGTTTTTT,CASSLSSGPINTGELFF
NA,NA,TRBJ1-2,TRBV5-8,TGTGCCAGCAGCTTGCTTAACTATGGCTACACCTTC,CASSLLNYGYTF
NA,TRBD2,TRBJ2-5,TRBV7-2,TGTGCCAGCAGCTTCGGCGGGGGGGCCGTGGAGACCCAGTACTTC,CASSFGGGAVETQYF
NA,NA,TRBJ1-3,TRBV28,TGTGCCAGCAGTCCGGGCACCGGGGGAAGCTCTGGAAACACCATATATTTT,CASSPGTGGSSGNTIYF
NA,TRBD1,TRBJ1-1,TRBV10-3,TGTGCCATCAATCAGGGGGCGAACACTGAAGCTTTCTTT,CAINQGANTEAFF
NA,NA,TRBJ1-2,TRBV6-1,TGTGCCAGCAGTGCTGAGGATGGCTACACCTTC,CASSAEDGYTF
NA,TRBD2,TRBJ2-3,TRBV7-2,TGTGCCAGCAGCCTTATACTCGGACTAGCGGTTAGTACGCAGTATTTT,CASSLILGLAVSTQYF
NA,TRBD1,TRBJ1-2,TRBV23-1,TGCGCCAGCAGTCAATCAGGGGGCGGCTACACCTTC,CASSQSGGGYTF
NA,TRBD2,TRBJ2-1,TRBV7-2,TGTGCCAGCAGCTTTAGTAGGGGCGGGGGATATCGGAATGAGCAGTTCTTC,CASSFSRGGGYRNEQFF
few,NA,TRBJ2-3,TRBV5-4,TGTGCCAGCAGCTTCGGCGGGGGCGTCACAGATACGCAGTATTTT,CASSFGGGVTDTQYF
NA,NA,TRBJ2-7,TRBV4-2,TGTGCCAGCAGCCAGGAGGACCATTATGGCGAGCAGTACTTC,CASSQEDHYGEQYF
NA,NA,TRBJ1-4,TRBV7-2,TGTGCCAGCAGCTTTGTGGATGAAAAACTGTTTTTT,CASSFVDEKLFF
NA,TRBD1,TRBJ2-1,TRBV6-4,TGTGCCAGCAGTGACTCCCGGGACAGGGGGGGCAATGAGCAGTTCTTC,CASSDSRDRGGNEQFF
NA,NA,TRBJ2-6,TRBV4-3,TGCGCCAGCAGCCAAGAGAGCTATCGGCCTGGGGCCAACGTCCTGACTTTC,CASSQESYRPGANVLTF
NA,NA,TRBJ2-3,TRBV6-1,TGTGGCAGTGAGGCAGGACACAGCACAGATACGCAGTATTTT,CGSEAGHSTDTQYF
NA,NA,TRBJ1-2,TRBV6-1,TGTGCCAGCAGTGAAGCAATGGGGGCGCGCGGCTACACCTTC,CASSEAMGARGYTF
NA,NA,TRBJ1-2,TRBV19,TGTGCCAGTAGTATAATGAACTATGGCTACACCTTC,CASSIMNYGYTF
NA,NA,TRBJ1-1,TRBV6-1,TGTGCCAGCCAAGAGGATGAAGCTTTCTTT,CASQEDEAFF
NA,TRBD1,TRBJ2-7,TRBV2,TGTGCCGGGACAGGTGCTTTCCCAAACGAGCAGTACTTC,CAGTGAFPNEQYF
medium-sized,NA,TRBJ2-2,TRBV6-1,TGTGCCAGCAGTGAAATGGTTAACACCGGGGAGCTGTTTTTT,CASSEMVNTGELFF
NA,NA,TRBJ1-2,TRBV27,TGTGCCAGCAGCCCGGGGGTAACTCCCCATGGCTACACCTTC,CASSPGVTPHGYTF
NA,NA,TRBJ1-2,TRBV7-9,TGTGCCAGCAGCTTAGCGAGTAGTACGTTGGGGGCCGGCTATGGCTACACCTTC,CASSLASSTLGAGYGYTF
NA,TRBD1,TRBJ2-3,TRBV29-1,TGCAGCGTTGGACCCACAGGGGTCCTCCCAGATACGCAGTATTTT,CSVGPTGVLPDTQYF
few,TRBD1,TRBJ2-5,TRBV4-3,TGCGCCAGCAGCCGCGGGGGACAGGGGGCTTTGGAGACCCAGTACTTC,CASSRGGQGALETQYF
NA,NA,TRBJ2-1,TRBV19,TGTGCCAGTAGTATAAGGGCCGGTTCCGATGAGCAGTTCTTC,CASSIRAGSDEQFF
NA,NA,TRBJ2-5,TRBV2,TGTGCCAGCAACTCTGGAGCGAGCGAGACCCAGTACTTC,CASNSGASETQYF
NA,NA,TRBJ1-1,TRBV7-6,TGTGCCAGCAGCTTACTACAGGGCTCGAACACTGAAGCTTTCTTT,CASSLLQGSNTEAFF
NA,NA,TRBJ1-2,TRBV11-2,TGTGCCAGCAGCTTATCACCCGAAAGGGCCAACTATGGCTACACCTTC,CASSLSPERANYGYTF
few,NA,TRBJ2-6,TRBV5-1,TGCGCCAGCAGCTTGGTAGTCTCTGGGGCCAACGTCCTGACTTTC,CASSLVVSGANVLTF
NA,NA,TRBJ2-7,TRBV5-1,TGCGCCAGCTCGGGATCCCCCGGCGGCGAGCAGTACTTC,CASSGSPGGEQYF
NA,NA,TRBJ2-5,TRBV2,TGTGCCAGCAAATACCAAGAGACCCAGTACTTC,CASKYQETQYF
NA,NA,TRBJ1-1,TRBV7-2,TGTGCCAGCAGCTTAGAACTGGTGGGGAACACTGAAGCTTTCTTT,CASSLELVGNTEAFF
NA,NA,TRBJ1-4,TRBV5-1,TGCGCCAGCAGCTTCGCAGGGTATAATGAAAAACTGTTTTTT,CASSFAGYNEKLFF
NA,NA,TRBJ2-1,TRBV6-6,TGTGCCAGCAGTCAACCGGGAGTCAATGAGCAGTTCTTC,CASSQPGVNEQFF
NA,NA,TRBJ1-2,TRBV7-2,TGTGCCAGCAGCTCCACTAACTATGGCTACACCTTC,CASSSTNYGYTF
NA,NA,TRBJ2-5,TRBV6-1,TGTGCCAGCAGTGAAGTTGAGGGGGGGGAGACCCAGTACTTC,CASSEVEGGETQYF
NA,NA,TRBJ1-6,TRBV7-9,TGTGCCAGCAGCGACAGTTCACCCCTCCACTTT,CASSDSSPLHF
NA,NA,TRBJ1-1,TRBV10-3,TGTGCCATCAGCGCCAACATGGAGGGAGGAGCTTTCTTT,CAISANMEGGAFF
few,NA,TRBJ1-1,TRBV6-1,TGTGCCAGCAGTGATAGGCAGGGGAACACTGAAGCTTTCTTT,CASSDRQGNTEAFF
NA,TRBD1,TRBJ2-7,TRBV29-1,TGCAGCGTGGCCGGGACAGGGGTACACGAGCAGTACTTC,CSVAGTGVHEQYF
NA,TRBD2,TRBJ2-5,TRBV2,TGTGCCAGCAGTTGGACTAGCGGGGAAGAGACCCAGTACTTC,CASSWTSGEETQYF
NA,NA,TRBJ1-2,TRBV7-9,TGTGCCAGCACCGTTGACGAGTTCTATGGCTACACCTTC,CASTVDEFYGYTF